The 21 T cell receptor beta chains reported below all come from one sample, sequenced in a study of T cell repertoires in aging, cancer and after chemotherapy. A mixed TRB-A/B primer pool amplified rearranged TRB by multiplex touch-down PCR. TCRdb re-called the multiplex PCR reads through MiXCR, storing one row per CDR3 protein. The sample yields several thousand distinct CDR3 sequences, 30% to 40% seen once. TCR beta rearrangements were amplified from peripheral blood genomic DNA. The sample consisted of blood. The origin of the receptors is a human donor with a blood cancer.

This clonotype was counted a few times. This rearrangement joins TRBV19 to TRBJ1-2; 7 nucleotides align to TRBD1. Germline values: CDR1 LNHDA, CDR2 SQIVND (reference sequence). The CDR3 runs to 15 residues. V shed 5 bases and J 4 bases; nucleotides not matched to a gene: 10. The CDR3 coding sequence is TGTGCCAGTAGTGAAATAGGGGGCGTGACCTATGGCTACACCTTC. Translation gives CASSEIGGVTYGYTF.

The rearrangement links TRBV19 to TRBJ2-1; TRBD1 matches 7 bases. V trimming: 4 bases; J trimming: 14 bases; junction bases outside the gene matches: 17. Germline CDR1 and CDR2: LNHDA and SQIVND (reference sequence). CDR3 length equals 15 residues. CDR3 in DNA: TGTGCCAGTAGTAGCCCGGGACAGATGGGACGGTTTAAGTTCTTC. Translation: CASSSPGQMGRFKFF.

In its sample, this clonotype ranks as medium-sized. The rearrangement links TRBV27 to TRBJ2-5, with D perhaps matching TRBD1 (6 bases). Trimming took 3 bases from V and 2 from J, leaving 13 bases between them. Germline V lookup: CDR1 MNHEY, CDR2 SMNVEV (reference sequence). This CDR3 spans 15 amino acids. The CDR3 here is CASSLGLGGQETQYF. The CDR3 DNA follows: TGTGCCAGCAGTTTGGGCCTAGGGGGTCAAGAGACCCAGTACTTC.

The gene calls are TRBV12-3 or TRBV12-4 and TRBJ2-3; D gene unclear. V was pared by 3 bases and J by 6 bases, with 10 bases between. The CDR3 sequence is 13 residues long. CDR3 sequence reads: CASSFAVPDTQYF. The CDR3 DNA reads as TGTGCCAGCAGTTTTGCGGTCCCTGATACGCAGTATTTT.

In its sample, this clonotype is medium-sized. V gene TRBV29-1 combines with J gene TRBJ2-5, with D tentatively TRBD2 (5 bases). The CDR3 runs to 13 residues. Trimming took off 8 bases at V and 4 bases at J, with 17 bases between the two ends. Germline loops: CDR1 SQVTM, CDR2 ANQGSEA. The CDR3 bases are TGCAGCTCCTTAATCGGGCGGGCAGAGACCCAGTACTTC. Amino acids: CSSLIGRAETQYF.

This chain connects TRBV20-1 to TRBJ1-1, with D possibly being TRBD1 (6 bases). CDR1 is DFQATT, CDR2 SNEGSKA, per germline (reference sequence). CDR3 length: 15 amino acids. The V end lost 6 bases, the J end lost 0 bases, and 17 bases lay between the germline ends. The CDR3 loop reads CSATGGASVNTEAFF. The CDR3 coding sequence is TGCAGTGCCACGGGGGGGGCGTCAGTGAACACTGAAGCTTTCTTT.

Relative to its sample, this clonotype is medium-sized. This chain connects TRBV6-5 to TRBJ2-5; possibly TRBD1 or TRBD2 for D (5 bases each). The V gene's germline CDR1 is MNHEY and CDR2 SVGAGI. The CDR3 covers 14 residues. Trimming shortened V by 2 bases and J by 2 bases, and 9 bases separated the two germline ends. The CDR3, as DNA: TGTGCCAGCAGTTACACGGGGCGTCAAGAGACCCAGTACTTC. It translates to CASSYTGRQETQYF.

The V call is TRBV19, the J call TRBJ1-5; 9 bases fit TRBD1. J was trimmed by 4 bases and V by 0 bases; bases with no gene match: 10. CDR3 length: 18 residues. Germline V CDR1 and CDR2: LNHDA, SQIVND (reference sequence). In nucleotides, the CDR3 is TGTGCCAGTAGTATAGAGATGGACAGGGGATTTGGGAATCAGCCCCAGCATTTT. This translates into CASSIEMDRGFGNQPQHF.

This clonotype is large in the sample. The chain carries TRBV29-1 and TRBJ2-7; tentative D call: TRBD1 (6 bases). Trimming stripped 4 bases from V and 0 bases from J, with 13 bases between. The germline CDR1 and CDR2 sequences are SQVTM and ANQGSEA. The CDR3 spans 14 residues. DNA of the CDR3: TGCAGCGTTGGACGGCAGGGGAGCTCCTACGAGCAGTACTTC. It codes for CSVGRQGSSYEQYF.

This chain connects TRBV19 to TRBJ2-1; perhaps TRBD1 as D (5 bases). Trimming left V 3 bases short and J 0 bases short, with 9 bases between. The CDR3 runs 15 residues. Germline-derived CDR1 and CDR2 are LNHDA and SQIVND (reference sequence). The CDR3 nucleotides read TGTGCCAGTAGTATCCAGGGTCGCTCCTACAATGAGCAGTTCTTC. Translation gives CASSIQGRSYNEQFF.

This clonotype is deemed medium-sized. The rearrangement joins TRBV6-5 to TRBJ2-5; the D gene is possibly TRBD1 (6 bases). CDR1 MNHEY and CDR2 SVGAGI come from the germline V gene. The ends were cut back, 0 bases at V and 3 bases at J, with 8 bases in the middle. The CDR3 runs 14 residues. This chain's CDR3 is CASSYSQGEETQYF. The CDR3 bases are TGTGCCAGCAGTTACTCACAGGGAGAAGAGACCCAGTACTTC.

This clonotype counts as medium-sized. The chain recombines TRBV29-1 with TRBJ2-5; weak D call: TRBD2 (5 bases). Trimming removed 4 bases at V and 4 bases at J, with 19 bases between. The CDR3 has 15 residues. Germline V gene data show CDR1 as SQVTM and CDR2 as ANQGSEA. CDR3 loop: CSVGFGEQSIETQYF. CDR3 sequence (DNA): TGCAGCGTTGGATTCGGGGAACAGTCTATAGAGACCCAGTACTTC.

The chain uses TRBV27 and TRBJ2-6; unclear D gene. Looked up from germline, CDR1 is MNHEY and CDR2 is SMNVEV (reference sequence). V was shortened by 2 bases and J by 0 bases, with 8 bases between the two germline ends. The CDR3 extends over 16 amino acids. CDR3 region: CASSLISSSGANVLTF. In DNA form, the CDR3 reads TGTGCCAGCAGTTTAATATCCAGCTCTGGGGCCAACGTCCTGACTTTC. Supplemented by reference TRBV27 and TRBJ2-6, the full variable domain reads EAQVTQNPRYLITVTGKKLTVTCSQNMNHEYMSWYRQDPGLGLRQIYYSMNVEVTDKGDVPEGYKVSRKEKRNFPLILESPSPNQTSLYFCASSLISSSGANVLTFGAGSRLTVL.

For this clonotype: One junction end disagrees with the germline gene, perhaps due to a read error. The CDR3, as DNA: TGTGCCAGCAGTCAACTCGTAGCGGTAGGCTACAATGATCAGTTCTTC. Protein: CASSQLVAVGYNDQFF. This sequence joins TRBV6-1 and TRBJ2-1; perhaps TRBD2 as D (6 bases). Germline assignment: CDR1 MNHNS and CDR2 SASEGT. This CDR3 has 16 amino acids.

The rearrangement uses TRBV18 and TRBJ1-6; tentative D call: TRBD1 (6 bases). The CDR3 covers 17 residues. Germline CDR1 reads KGHSH; CDR2 reads LQKENI. V lost 0 bases and J 10 bases, leaving 19 bases between the germline ends. The CDR3 loop reads CASSPPLYREGKSPLHF. The CDR3 DNA reads as TGTGCCAGCTCACCACCTTTGTACAGGGAAGGGAAGTCACCCCTCCACTTT.

By share of the sample, this clonotype is medium-sized (0.01 to 0.1%). The gene calls are TRBV20-1 and TRBJ2-7, with a possible D match to TRBD2 (5 bases). V shed 6 bases and J shed 7 bases, with 16 bases lying between them. The CDR3 runs to 12 residues. Germline V lookup: CDR1 DFQATT, CDR2 SNEGSKA (reference sequence). The CDR3 spells CSALGVRLEQYF. The CDR3 DNA reads TGCAGTGCCCTGGGAGTCCGCTTGGAGCAGTACTTC.

J is TRBJ1-2 and V is TRBV13; no definite D call. This CDR3 comprises 13 residues. With 5 bases removed from V and 5 bases from J, the gap between germline ends came to 12 bases. CDR1 PRHDT and CDR2 FYEKMQ come from the germline V gene (reference sequence). The CDR3 region is CASSVRPGYGYTF. The CDR3, as DNA: TGTGCCAGCAGCGTACGGCCCGGTTATGGCTACACCTTC.

This clonotype was recorded a few times. The chain carries TRBV5-6 and TRBJ1-5; TRBD1 is a possible D gene (5 bases). The CDR3 sequence is 15 residues long. Germline V lookup: CDR1 SGHDT, CDR2 YYEEEE. The V gene lost 1 base and the J gene lost 6 bases, with 14 bases spanning the gap. The CDR3 sequence is CASSLRGGKGQPQHF. For the CDR3, the DNA is TGTGCCAGCAGCTTGAGGGGAGGGAAGGGTCAGCCCCAGCATTTT.

The CDR3 DNA is TGCAGTGCTACCGACAGGACCTACGAGCAGTACTTC. Translation gives CSATDRTYEQYF. The rearrangement uses TRBV20-1 and TRBJ2-7, with TRBD1 as a possible D gene (6 bases). In germline, CDR1 is DFQATT, CDR2 SNEGSKA (reference sequence). The length of the CDR3 is 12 residues. Trimming pared 4 bases from V and 2 bases from J, leaving 9 bases between.

This clonotype appeared a few times. J is TRBJ2-1 and V is TRBV7-2; 11 nucleotides agree with TRBD2. The CDR3 is made up of 15 amino acids. V shed 4 bases, J shed 4 bases, and the junction held 3 bases outside the gene matches. Germline assignment: CDR1 SGHTA and CDR2 FQGNSA. The CDR3 protein is CASSSTSGDYNEQFF. The DNA for the CDR3 is TGTGCCAGCAGCTCGACTAGCGGGGATTACAATGAGCAGTTCTTC. Looking up the rest from reference TRBV7-2 and TRBJ2-1 gives the full variable domain: GAGVSQSPSNKVTEKGKDVELRCDPISGHTALYWYRQSLGQGLEFLIYFQGNSAPDKSGLPSDRFSAERTGGSVSTLTIQRTQQEDSAVYLCASSSTSGDYNEQFFGPGTRLTVL.

This clonotype was seen only once. The junction departs from germline at one end; a sequencing error may be responsible. This sequence joins TRBV5-5 and TRBJ1-2, with D unresolved. The CDR3 extends over 15 amino acids. The germline CDR1 and CDR2 sequences are SGHKS and YYEKEE (reference sequence). This CDR3 is CASSLDVGLRNGYTF. DNA of the CDR3: TGCGCCAGCAGCTTGGACGTGGGGTTAAGGAATGGCTACACCTTC.